Presented here are 19 T cell receptor beta chains from one specimen sequenced in a study of T cell repertoires in cytomegalovirus infection. No cognate antigen is known for these TCRs. A single record per CDR3 protein comes from TCRdb applying MiXCR to the reads. The table includes approximately 300,000 distinct CDR3 sequences, about 29% detected once. Sequencing used cultured PBMCs, obtained from culture after CMV antigen stimulation. These receptors all stem from a human donor in good health (CMV status not recorded). Some clones in this sample may be carry-over from other donors' samples.

This clonotype occurred a few times. This chain joins TRBV7-9 and TRBJ1-3; D gene ambiguous. Germline V gene data show CDR1 as SEHNR and CDR2 as FQNEAQ (reference sequence). The CDR3 runs to 15 residues. V was shortened by 1 base and J by 3 bases, with 10 bases between the two germline ends. The CDR3 is CASSLGALVGNTIYF. CDR3 DNA sequence: TGTGCCAGCAGCTTAGGGGCACTAGTTGGAAACACCATATATTTT.

The rearrangement joins TRBV28 to TRBJ2-1, with 11 positions matching TRBD2. This CDR3 is built from 16 residues. V was pared by 5 bases and J by 4 bases, with 7 bases of the junction left unmatched. The germline V gene encodes CDR1 MDHEN and CDR2 SYDVKM. CDR3 DNA: TGTGCCAGCAGTGGGGCGGGGACTAGCGGATACAATGAGCAGTTCTTC. This sequence encodes CASSGAGTSGYNEQFF. Variable domain in full (rest from reference TRBV28 and TRBJ2-1): DVKVTQSSRYLVKRTGEKVFLECVQDMDHENMFWYRQDPGLGLRLIYFSYDVKMKEKGDIPEGYSVSREKKERFSLILESASTNQTSMYLCASSGAGTSGYNEQFFGPGTRLTVL.

This clonotype was picked up one time. The chain links TRBV5-1 to TRBJ2-7; TRBD1 aligns across 7 bases. V lost 4 bases and J lost 0; bases outside the gene matches: 7. This CDR3 is 15 amino acids long. CDR1 is SGHRS, CDR2 YFSETQ, per germline. CDR3 residues: CASSLTAGGSYEQYF. Here the CDR3 DNA reads TGCGCCAGCAGCCTAACGGCAGGGGGCTCCTACGAGCAGTACTTC.

This clonotype has a handful of counts. The V and J genes are TRBV6-1 and TRBJ1-2, with D possibly matching TRBD1 (5 bases). The CDR3 has 14 amino acids. Trimming took 1 base from V and 4 from J, leaving 10 bases between them. CDR1 is MNHNS and CDR2 is SASEGT in the germline V gene. The CDR3 DNA reads TGTGCCAGCAGTGAAGTGGCCAGGGTCTATGGCTACACCTTC. This encodes CASSEVARVYGYTF.

This clonotype was seen a handful of times. The CDR3 is CASSHPAGEDIQYF. CDR3 nucleotide sequence: TGCGCCAGCAGTCATCCAGCGGGAGAGGACATTCAGTACTTC. The chain employs TRBV23-1 and TRBJ2-4, with 8 nucleotides matching TRBD2. TRBV23-1 is reported as an ORF; its role is uncertain. After removal of 3 bases from V and 8 bases from J, the junction contained 6 bases not matched to a gene. This CDR3 region has 14 residues.

The chain has TRBV5-6 and TRBJ1-1; 7 bases fit TRBD1. Germline loops: CDR1 SGHDT, CDR2 YYEEEE. The CDR3 runs to 16 residues. The V segment lost 3 bases and the J segment 3 bases; nucleotides outside the gene matches: 11. CDR3 region: CASSSRQGWYDTEAFF. DNA for the CDR3: TGTGCCAGCAGCTCTCGACAGGGTTGGTATGACACTGAAGCTTTCTTT.

A note on this clonotype: This could be a read error, since a much larger clone is one nucleotide away. The chain uses TRBV19 and TRBJ1-4; no clear D. The CDR3 sequence is 15 residues long. The germline V gene encodes CDR1 LNHDA and CDR2 SQIVND (reference sequence). Between the trimmed V and J ends, which lost 3 bases and 0 bases, there was a span of 8 bases. CDR3 sequence: CASSIVTATNEKLFF. CDR3 nucleotide sequence: TGTGCCAGTAGTATCGTCACAGCAACTAATGAAAAACTGTTTTTT.

This clonotype was recorded many times. V is TRBV7-9 and J is TRBJ2-7, with D perhaps being TRBD1 or TRBD2 (5 bases each). Looked up from germline, CDR1 is SEHNR and CDR2 is FQNEAQ (reference sequence). The CDR3 sequence is 15 residues long. Trimming removed 5 bases from V and 2 bases from J, with 16 bases in between. For the CDR3, the DNA is TGTGCCAGCAGCAGAACCGGGACCAACCCCTACGAGCAGTACTTC. Translated, it gives CASSRTGTNPYEQYF.

V is TRBV20-1 and J is TRBJ2-5, with TRBD2 matching 10 bases. Germline V gene data show CDR1 as DFQATT and CDR2 as SNEGSKA (reference sequence). The CDR3 totals 16 residues. Trimming cost V 0 bases and J 2 bases; bases outside gene matches: 6. The CDR3 loop reads CSARDRTSGIQETQYF. Here the CDR3 DNA reads TGCAGTGCTAGAGATCGAACTAGCGGGATACAAGAGACCCAGTACTTC.

The chain employs TRBV12-3 or TRBV12-4 and TRBJ1-2; D is undetermined. The CDR3 spans 13 residues. V shed 2 bases and J shed 4 bases, with 8 bases lying between them. The CDR3 coding sequence is TGTGCCAGCAGTTTATCCGGAGTCTATGGCTACACCTTC. As protein: CASSLSGVYGYTF.

With regard to this clonotype: Given a much more abundant clone one base away, this may be a read error. The V and J genes are TRBV24-1 and TRBJ2-6, with TRBD2 as a possible D gene (5 bases). This CDR3 comprises 18 residues. Per the germline V gene, CDR1 is KGHDR and CDR2 is SFDVKD. The CDR3 here is CEPEGSRTFLSGTNVLTF. CDR3 in DNA: TGTGAACCCGAGGGATCCAGGACCTTCCTCTCTGGGACCAACGTCCTGACTTTC.

The chain combines TRBV11-2 with TRBJ1-5; D is perhaps TRBD1 (5 bases). V lost 0 bases, J lost 2 bases, and 8 bases lay in between. The CDR3 extends over 15 amino acids. The germline gives CDR1 SGHAT, CDR2 FQNNGV. This CDR3 is CASSLDLGGNQPQHF. CDR3 in DNA: TGTGCCAGCAGCTTAGACTTGGGGGGCAATCAGCCCCAGCATTTT.

The sample holds a few counts of this clonotype. V and J are TRBV20-1 and TRBJ2-5; perhaps TRBD2 as D (6 bases). V lost 5 bases to trimming and J lost 1 base, with 11 bases between them. Germline V CDR1 and CDR2: DFQATT, SNEGSKA (reference sequence). There are 13 residues in the CDR3. The CDR3 region has the DNA TGCAGTGCTCCGCCCGGGGGCCAAGAGACCCAGTACTTC. Translation gives CSAPPGGQETQYF.

The chain uses TRBV19 and TRBJ2-7, with 8 bases that match TRBD2. Germline V gene sequence: CDR1 LNHDA, CDR2 SQIVND (reference sequence). The length of the CDR3 is 16 residues. The ends lost 6 bases at V and 6 bases at J; junction bases unmatched: 16. CDR3 bases: TGTGCCAGTAGCGACCGACTAGCGAATAAACGGGGCGAGCAGTACTTC. Translation: CASSDRLANKRGEQYF.

This clonotype was detected a few times. V gene TRBV19 combines with J gene TRBJ2-5, with 8 positions matching TRBD1. CDR1 and CDR2 (germline): LNHDA, SQIVND (reference sequence). With V trimmed by 3 bases and J by 1 base, 1 base remained unmatched. CDR3 length: 14 amino acids. This chain's CDR3 is CASSMDRVQETQYF. The CDR3 DNA sequence: TGTGCCAGTAGTATGGACAGGGTCCAAGAGACCCAGTACTTC.

This clonotype was found a few times. The chain is built from TRBV28 and TRBJ2-1; no clear D. V dropped 8 bases and J dropped 3 bases, with 29 bases sitting between them. CDR1 and CDR2 from the germline V gene are MDHEN and SYDVKM. This CDR3 has 19 residues. CDR3 nucleotides: TGTGCCAGCTACAGTTTGGGAAAGGGCCCGACGATTCACTACAATGAGCAGTTCTTC. Translating it yields CASYSLGKGPTIHYNEQFF.

The rearrangement links TRBV7-4 to TRBJ2-5; tentatively, D is TRBD2 (6 bases). Germline assignment: CDR1 SGHVT and CDR2 SQSDAQ. The CDR3 consists of 15 residues. V lost 4 bases and J 7 bases, leaving 19 bases between the germline ends. The CDR3 nucleotides are TGTGCCAGCAGCTCCCGGGACTTACACCGGGTGACCCAGTACTTC. This gives the protein CASSSRDLHRVTQYF.

The CDR3 is CASSYSTPSYEQYF. CDR3 in DNA: TGTGCCAGCAGTTACTCTACACCTTCCTACGAGCAGTACTTC. The chain uses TRBV6-6 and TRBJ2-7; D gene ambiguous. This CDR3 spans 14 amino acids. Trimming pared 0 bases from V and 1 base from J, leaving 7 bases between. The V gene's germline CDR1 is MNHNY and CDR2 SVGAGI (reference sequence).

The CDR3 DNA is TGTGCCAGCAGCCCCTTCGGGGAGCTGTTTTTT. This codes for CASSPFGELFF. V is TRBV6-2 or TRBV6-3 and J is TRBJ2-2, with D hard to call. The CDR3 has 11 residues. V lost 6 bases to trimming and J lost 7 bases, with 6 bases between them. Germline V gives CDR1 MNHEY, CDR2 SVGEGT.